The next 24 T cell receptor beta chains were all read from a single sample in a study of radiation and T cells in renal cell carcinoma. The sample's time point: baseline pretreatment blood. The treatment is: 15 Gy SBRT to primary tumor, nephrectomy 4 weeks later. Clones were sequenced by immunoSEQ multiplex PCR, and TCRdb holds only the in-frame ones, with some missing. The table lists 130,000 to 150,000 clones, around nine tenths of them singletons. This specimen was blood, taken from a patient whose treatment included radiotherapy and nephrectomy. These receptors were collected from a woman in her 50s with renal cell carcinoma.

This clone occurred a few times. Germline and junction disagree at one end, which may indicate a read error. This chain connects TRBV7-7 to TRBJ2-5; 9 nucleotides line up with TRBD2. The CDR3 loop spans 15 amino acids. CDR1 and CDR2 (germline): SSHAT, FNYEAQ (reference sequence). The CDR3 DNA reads TGTGCTAGCAGCTTAGGGGGGACTAGCAGCAAAACCCAGTACTTC. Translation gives CASSLGGTSSKTQYF.

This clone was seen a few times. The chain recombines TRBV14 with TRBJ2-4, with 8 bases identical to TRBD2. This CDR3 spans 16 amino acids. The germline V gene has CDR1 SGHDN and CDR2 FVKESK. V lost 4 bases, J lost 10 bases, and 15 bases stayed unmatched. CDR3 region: CASSPKGRAAGGIQYF. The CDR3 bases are TGTGCCAGCAGCCCTAAGGGCCGCGCGGCGGGGGGAATTCAGTACTTC.

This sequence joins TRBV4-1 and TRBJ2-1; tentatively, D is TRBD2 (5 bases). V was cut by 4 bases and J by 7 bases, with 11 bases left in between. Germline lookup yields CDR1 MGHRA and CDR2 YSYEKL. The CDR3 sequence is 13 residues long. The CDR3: CASSRFEGNEQFF. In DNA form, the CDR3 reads TGCGCCAGCAGCCGATTCGAGGGAAATGAGCAGTTCTTC.

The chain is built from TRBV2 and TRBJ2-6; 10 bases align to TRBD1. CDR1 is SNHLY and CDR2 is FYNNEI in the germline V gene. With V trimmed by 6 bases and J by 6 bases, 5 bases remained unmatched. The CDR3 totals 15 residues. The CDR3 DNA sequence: TGTGCCAGCAGCGGACAGGGGGGAACGGCCAACGTCCTGACTTTC. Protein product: CASSGQGGTANVLTF. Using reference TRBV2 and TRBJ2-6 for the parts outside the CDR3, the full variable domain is EPEVTQTPSHQVTQMGQEVILRCVPISNHLYFYWYRQILGQKVEFLVSFYNNEISEKSEIFDDQFSVERPDGSNFTLKIRSTKLEDSAMYFCASSGQGGTANVLTFGAGSRLTVL.

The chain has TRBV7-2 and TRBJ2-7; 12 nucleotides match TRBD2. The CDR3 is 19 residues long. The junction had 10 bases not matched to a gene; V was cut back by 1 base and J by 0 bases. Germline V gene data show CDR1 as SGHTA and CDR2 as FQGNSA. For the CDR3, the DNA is TGTGCCAGCAGCTTAGTGGCGGTGACTAGCGGGGGCCGCTCCTACGAGCAGTACTTC. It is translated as CASSLVAVTSGGRSYEQYF.

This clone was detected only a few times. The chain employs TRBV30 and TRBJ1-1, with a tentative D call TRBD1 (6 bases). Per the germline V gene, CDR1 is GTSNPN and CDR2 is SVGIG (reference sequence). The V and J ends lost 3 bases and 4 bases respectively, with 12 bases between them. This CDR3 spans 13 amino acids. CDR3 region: CAWSLFRGTEAFF. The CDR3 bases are TGTGCCTGGAGCCTGTTCAGGGGCACTGAAGCTTTCTTT.

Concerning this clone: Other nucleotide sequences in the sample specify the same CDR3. CDR3 sequence reads: CASSLAGVQETQYF. As DNA, the CDR3 is TGTGCCAGCAGCCTAGCGGGAGTCCAAGAGACCCAGTACTTC. This sequence joins TRBV5-4 and TRBJ2-5; 10 bases are a match to TRBD2. CDR1 and CDR2 (germline): SGHNT, YYREEE (reference sequence). Trimming removed 4 bases from V and 1 base from J; junction bases left unmatched: 1. There are 14 residues in the CDR3.

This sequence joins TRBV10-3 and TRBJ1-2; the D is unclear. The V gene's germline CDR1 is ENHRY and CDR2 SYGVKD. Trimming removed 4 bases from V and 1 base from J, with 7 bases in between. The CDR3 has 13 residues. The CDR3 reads CAISGPGNYGYTF. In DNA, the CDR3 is TGTGCCATCAGTGGACCGGGTAACTATGGCTACACCTTC.

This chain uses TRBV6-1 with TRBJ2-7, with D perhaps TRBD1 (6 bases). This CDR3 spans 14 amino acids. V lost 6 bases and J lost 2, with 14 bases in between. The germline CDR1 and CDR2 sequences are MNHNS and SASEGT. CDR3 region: CASSLYRAPYEQYF. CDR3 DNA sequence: TGTGCCAGCAGCCTCTACAGGGCTCCCTACGAGCAGTACTTC.

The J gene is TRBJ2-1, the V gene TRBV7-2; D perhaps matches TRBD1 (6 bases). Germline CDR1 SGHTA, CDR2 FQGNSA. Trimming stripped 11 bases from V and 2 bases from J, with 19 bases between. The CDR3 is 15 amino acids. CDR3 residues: CAGSTEGEPYNEQFF. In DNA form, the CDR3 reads TGTGCCGGAAGCACCGAGGGGGAGCCCTACAATGAGCAGTTCTTC.

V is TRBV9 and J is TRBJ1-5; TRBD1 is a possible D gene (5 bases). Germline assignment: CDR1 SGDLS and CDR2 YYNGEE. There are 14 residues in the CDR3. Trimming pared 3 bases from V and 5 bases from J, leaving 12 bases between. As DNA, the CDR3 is TGTGCCAGCAGCGCCAGATGGGGCGATCAGCCCCAGCATTTT. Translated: CASSARWGDQPQHF.

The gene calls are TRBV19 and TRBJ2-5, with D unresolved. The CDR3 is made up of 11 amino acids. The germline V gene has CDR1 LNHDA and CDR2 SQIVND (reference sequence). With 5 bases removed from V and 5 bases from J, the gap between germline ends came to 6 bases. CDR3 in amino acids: CASSFGETQYF. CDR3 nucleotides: TGTGCCAGTAGTTTCGGGGAGACCCAGTACTTC. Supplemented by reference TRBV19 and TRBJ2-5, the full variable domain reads DGGITQSPKYLFRKEGQNVTLSCEQNLNHDAMYWYRQDPGQGLRLIYYSQIVNDFQKGDIAEGYSVSREKKESFPLTVTSAQKNPTAFYLCASSFGETQYFGPGTRLLVL.

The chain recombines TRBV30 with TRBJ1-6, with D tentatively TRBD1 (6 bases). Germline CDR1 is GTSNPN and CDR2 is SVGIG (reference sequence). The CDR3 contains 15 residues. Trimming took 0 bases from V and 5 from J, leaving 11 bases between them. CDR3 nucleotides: TGTGCCTGGAGTGTACGGCAGGGGAATAATTCACCCCTCCACTTT. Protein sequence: CAWSVRQGNNSPLHF.

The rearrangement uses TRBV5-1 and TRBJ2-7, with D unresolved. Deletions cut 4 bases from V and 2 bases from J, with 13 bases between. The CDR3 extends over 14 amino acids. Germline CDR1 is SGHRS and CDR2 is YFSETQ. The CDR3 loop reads CASSRSTVPYEQYF. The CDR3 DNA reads TGCGCCAGCAGCCGGAGTACCGTCCCCTACGAGCAGTACTTC.

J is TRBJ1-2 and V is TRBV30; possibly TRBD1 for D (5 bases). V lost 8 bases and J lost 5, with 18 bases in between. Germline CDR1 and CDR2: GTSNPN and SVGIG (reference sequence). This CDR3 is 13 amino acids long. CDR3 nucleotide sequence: TGTGCCCGGGGGGAGAGGAGAGGGTATGGCTACACCTTC. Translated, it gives CARGERRGYGYTF.

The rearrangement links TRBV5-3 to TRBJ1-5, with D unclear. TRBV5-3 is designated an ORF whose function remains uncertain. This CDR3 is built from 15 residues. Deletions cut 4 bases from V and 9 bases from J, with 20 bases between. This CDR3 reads CARSNDEARFRPQHF. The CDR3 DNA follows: TGTGCCAGAAGCAATGACGAAGCCCGCTTTCGGCCCCAGCATTTT.

The CDR3 here is CASSLFGTVDYGYTF. For the CDR3, the DNA is TGTGCCAGCAGTTTATTTGGGACGGTGGACTATGGCTACACCTTC. The J gene is TRBJ1-2, the V gene TRBV27; D possibly corresponds to TRBD1 (5 bases). The CDR3 has 15 residues. CDR1 and CDR2 (germline): MNHEY, SMNVEV (reference sequence). Trimming removed 1 base at V and 3 bases at J, with 12 bases between.

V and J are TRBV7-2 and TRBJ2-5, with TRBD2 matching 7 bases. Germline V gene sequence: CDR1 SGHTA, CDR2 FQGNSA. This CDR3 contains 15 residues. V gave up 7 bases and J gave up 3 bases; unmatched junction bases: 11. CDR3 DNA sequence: TGTGCCAGCATCCGAGCGGGGATTGCGAAAGAGACCCAGTACTTC. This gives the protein CASIRAGIAKETQYF.

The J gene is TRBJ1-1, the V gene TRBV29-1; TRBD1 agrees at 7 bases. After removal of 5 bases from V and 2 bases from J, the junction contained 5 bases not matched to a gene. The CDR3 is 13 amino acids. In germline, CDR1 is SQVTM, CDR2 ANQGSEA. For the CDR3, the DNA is TGCAGCGTTAAGACAGGGAAAAACACTGAAGCTTTCTTT. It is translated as CSVKTGKNTEAFF.

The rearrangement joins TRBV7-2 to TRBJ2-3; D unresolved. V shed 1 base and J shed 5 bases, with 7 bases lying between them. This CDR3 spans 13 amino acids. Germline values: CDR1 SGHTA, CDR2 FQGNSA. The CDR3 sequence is CASSLDQGDTQYF. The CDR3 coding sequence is TGTGCCAGCAGCTTAGATCAAGGAGATACGCAGTATTTT.

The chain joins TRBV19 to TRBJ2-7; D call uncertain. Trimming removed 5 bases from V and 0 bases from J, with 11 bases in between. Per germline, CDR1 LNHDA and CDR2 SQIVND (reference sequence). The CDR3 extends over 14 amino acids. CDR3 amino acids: CASSSQTSSYEQYF. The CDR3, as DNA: TGTGCCAGTAGTTCCCAGACGAGCTCCTACGAGCAGTACTTC.

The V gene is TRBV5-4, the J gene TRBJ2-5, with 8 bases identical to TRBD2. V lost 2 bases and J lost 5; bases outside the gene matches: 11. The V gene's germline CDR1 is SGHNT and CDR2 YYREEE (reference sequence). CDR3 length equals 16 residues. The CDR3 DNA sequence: TGTGCCAGCAGCTTAGATCCGGGACTAGGATTGGAGACCCAGTACTTC. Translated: CASSLDPGLGLETQYF.

The CDR3 DNA is TGCGCCAGCAGTCCTACAGGGGACCTTGGGACCGGGGAGCTGTTTTTT. It translates to CASSPTGDLGTGELFF. The chain employs TRBV4-1 and TRBJ2-2; 7 bases are a match to TRBD1. J lost 5 bases, V lost 6 bases, and 12 bases had no gene match. The length of the CDR3 is 16 residues. Germline CDR1 and CDR2: MGHRA and YSYEKL.

The CDR3: CASSIGRSSLNTEAFF. DNA for the CDR3: TGTGCCAGTAGTATTGGACGCTCCAGCTTGAACACTGAAGCTTTCTTT. This chain links TRBV19 with TRBJ1-1, with unresolved D. Germline V gene sequence: CDR1 LNHDA, CDR2 SQIVND (reference sequence). Trimming took 3 bases from V and 0 from J, leaving 14 bases between them. The CDR3 runs to 16 residues.